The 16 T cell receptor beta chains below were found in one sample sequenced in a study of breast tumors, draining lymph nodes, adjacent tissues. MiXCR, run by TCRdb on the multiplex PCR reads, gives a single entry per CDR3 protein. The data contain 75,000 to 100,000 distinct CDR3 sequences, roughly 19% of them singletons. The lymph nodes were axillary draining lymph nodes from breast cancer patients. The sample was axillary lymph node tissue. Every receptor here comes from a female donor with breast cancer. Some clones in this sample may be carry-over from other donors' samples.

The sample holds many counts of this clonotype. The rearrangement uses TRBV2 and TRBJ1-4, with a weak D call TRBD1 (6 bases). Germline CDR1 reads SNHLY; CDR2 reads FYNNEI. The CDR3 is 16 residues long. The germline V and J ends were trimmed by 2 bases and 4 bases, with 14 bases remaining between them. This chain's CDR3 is CASSEPTGLGNEKLFF. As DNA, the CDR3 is TGTGCCAGCAGTGAACCCACAGGGCTGGGTAATGAAAAACTGTTTTTT.

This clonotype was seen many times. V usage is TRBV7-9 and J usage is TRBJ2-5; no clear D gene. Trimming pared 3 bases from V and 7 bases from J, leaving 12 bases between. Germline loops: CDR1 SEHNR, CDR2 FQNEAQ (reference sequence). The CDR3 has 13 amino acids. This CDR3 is CASSLANPGTQYF. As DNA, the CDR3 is TGTGCCAGCAGCTTGGCCAATCCGGGGACCCAGTACTTC. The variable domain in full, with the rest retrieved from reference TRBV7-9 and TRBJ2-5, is DTGVSQNPRHKITKRGQNVTFRCDPISEHNRLYWYRQTLGQGPEFLTYFQNEAQLEKSRLLSDRFSAERPKGSFSTLEIQRTEQGDSAMYLCASSLANPGTQYFGPGTRLLVL.

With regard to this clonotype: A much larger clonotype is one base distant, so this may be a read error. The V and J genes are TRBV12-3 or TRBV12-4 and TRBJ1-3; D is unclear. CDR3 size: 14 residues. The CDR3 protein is CAGSFGVSGNTIYF. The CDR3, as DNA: TGTGCCGGCAGTTTCGGGGTCTCTGGAAACACCATATATTTT.

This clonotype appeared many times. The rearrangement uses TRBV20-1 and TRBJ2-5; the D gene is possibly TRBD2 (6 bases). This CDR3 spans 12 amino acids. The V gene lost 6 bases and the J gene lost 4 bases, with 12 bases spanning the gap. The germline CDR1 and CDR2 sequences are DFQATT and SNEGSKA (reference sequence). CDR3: CSAPAGLETQYF. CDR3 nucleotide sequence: TGCAGTGCCCCGGCGGGACTAGAGACCCAGTACTTC.

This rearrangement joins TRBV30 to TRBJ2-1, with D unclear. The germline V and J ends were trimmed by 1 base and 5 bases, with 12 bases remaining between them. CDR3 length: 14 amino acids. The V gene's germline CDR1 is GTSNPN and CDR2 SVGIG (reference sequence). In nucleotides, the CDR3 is TGTGCCTGGAGTGATCCGAGATTCCACAATGAGCAGTTCTTC. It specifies CAWSDPRFHNEQFF.

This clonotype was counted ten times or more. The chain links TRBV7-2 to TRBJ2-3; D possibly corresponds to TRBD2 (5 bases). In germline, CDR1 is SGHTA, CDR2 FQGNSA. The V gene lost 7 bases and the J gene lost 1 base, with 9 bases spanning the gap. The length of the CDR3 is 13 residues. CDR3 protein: CASNLGGTDTQYF. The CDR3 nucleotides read TGTGCCAGCAATTTGGGAGGCACAGATACGCAGTATTTT. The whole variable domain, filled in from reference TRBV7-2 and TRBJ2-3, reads GAGVSQSPSNKVTEKGKDVELRCDPISGHTALYWYRQSLGQGLEFLIYFQGNSAPDKSGLPSDRFSAERTGGSVSTLTIQRTQQEDSAVYLCASNLGGTDTQYFGPGTRLTVL.

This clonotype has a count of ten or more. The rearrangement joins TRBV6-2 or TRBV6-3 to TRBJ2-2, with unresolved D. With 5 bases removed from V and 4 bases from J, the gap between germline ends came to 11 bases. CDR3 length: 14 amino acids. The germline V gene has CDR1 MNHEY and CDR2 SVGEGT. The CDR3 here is CASSAGPGTGELFF. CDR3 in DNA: TGTGCCAGCAGTGCCGGCCCGGGCACCGGGGAGCTGTTTTTT.

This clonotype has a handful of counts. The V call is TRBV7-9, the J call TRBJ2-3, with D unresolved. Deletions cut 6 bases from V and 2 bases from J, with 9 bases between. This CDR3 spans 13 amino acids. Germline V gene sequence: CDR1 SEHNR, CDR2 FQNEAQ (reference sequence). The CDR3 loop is CASRPESTDTQYF. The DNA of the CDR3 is TGTGCCAGCAGGCCCGAGTCCACAGATACGCAGTATTTT.

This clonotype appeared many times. The CDR3 sequence: CASSPPSGRAAEQFF. The CDR3 DNA is TGTGCCAGCAGCCCCCCTAGCGGGAGGGCCGCTGAGCAGTTCTTC. The gene calls are TRBV7-2 and TRBJ2-1, with 12 nucleotides matching TRBD2. V was clipped by 5 bases and J by 9 bases; unmatched bases: 8. This CDR3 is built from 15 residues. Looked up from germline, CDR1 is SGHTA and CDR2 is FQGNSA. The variable domain in full, with the rest retrieved from reference TRBV7-2 and TRBJ2-1, is GAGVSQSPSNKVTEKGKDVELRCDPISGHTALYWYRQSLGQGLEFLIYFQGNSAPDKSGLPSDRFSAERTGGSVSTLTIQRTQQEDSAVYLCASSPPSGRAAEQFFGPGTRLTVL.

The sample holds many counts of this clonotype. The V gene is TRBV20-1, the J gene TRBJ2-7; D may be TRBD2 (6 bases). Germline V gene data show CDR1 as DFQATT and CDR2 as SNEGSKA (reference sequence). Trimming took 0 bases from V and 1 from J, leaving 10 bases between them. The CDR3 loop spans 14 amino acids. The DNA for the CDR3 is TGCAGTGCTAGAGATCTTGGAGGGTCCTACGAGCAGTACTTC. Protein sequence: CSARDLGGSYEQYF.

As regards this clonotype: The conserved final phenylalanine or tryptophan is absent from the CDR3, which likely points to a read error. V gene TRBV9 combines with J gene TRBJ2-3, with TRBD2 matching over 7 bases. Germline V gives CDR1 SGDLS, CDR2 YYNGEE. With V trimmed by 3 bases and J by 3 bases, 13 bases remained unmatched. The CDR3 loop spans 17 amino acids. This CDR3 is CASSAQPSREYTDTQYS. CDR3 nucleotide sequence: TGTGCCAGCAGCGCACAACCATCGCGGGAGTATACAGATACGCAGTATTCT.

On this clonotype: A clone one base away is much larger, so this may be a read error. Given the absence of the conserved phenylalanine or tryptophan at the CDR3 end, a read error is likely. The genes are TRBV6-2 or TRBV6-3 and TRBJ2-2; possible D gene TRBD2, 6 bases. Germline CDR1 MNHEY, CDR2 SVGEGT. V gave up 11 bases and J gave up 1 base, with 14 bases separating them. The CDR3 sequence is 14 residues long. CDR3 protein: CALADGRNTGELFL. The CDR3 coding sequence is TGTGCCCTGGCAGACGGGAGGAACACCGGGGAGCTGTTTCTT.

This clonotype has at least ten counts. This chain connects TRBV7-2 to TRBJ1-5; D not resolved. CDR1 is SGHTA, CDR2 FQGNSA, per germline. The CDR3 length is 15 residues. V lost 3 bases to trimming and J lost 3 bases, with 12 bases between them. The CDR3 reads CASSFSSQNNQPQHF. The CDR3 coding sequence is TGTGCCAGCAGCTTTAGTTCCCAAAACAATCAGCCCCAGCATTTT.

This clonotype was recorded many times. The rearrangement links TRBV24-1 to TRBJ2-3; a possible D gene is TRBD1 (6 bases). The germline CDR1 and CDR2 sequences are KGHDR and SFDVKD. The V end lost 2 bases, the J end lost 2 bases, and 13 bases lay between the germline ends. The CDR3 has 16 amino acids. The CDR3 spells CATSDWDGQITDTQYF. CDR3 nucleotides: TGTGCCACCAGTGATTGGGATGGACAGATCACAGATACGCAGTATTTT.

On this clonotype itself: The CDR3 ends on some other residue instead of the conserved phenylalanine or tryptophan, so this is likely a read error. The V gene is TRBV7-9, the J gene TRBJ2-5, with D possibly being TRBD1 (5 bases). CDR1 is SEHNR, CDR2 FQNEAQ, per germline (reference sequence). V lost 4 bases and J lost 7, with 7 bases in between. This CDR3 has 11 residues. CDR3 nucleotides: TGTGCCAGCAGCTCCGACAGGACCCAGTACTCC. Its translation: CASSSDRTQYS.

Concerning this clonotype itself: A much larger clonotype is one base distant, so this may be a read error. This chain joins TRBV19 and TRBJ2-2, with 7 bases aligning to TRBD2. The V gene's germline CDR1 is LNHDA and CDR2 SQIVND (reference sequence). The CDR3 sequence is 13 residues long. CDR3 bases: TGTGCCAGCCAAGGGGCGGGGAGCGGGGAGCTGTCTTTT. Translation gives CASQGAGSGELSF.